This T cell receptor (beta chain) was identified in a study of blood T cell repertoires in COVID-19. For the study at large: Material from acute and convalescent COVID-19 was sourced from the United States, Italy and Spain.

Per the germline V gene, CDR1 is LGHNA and CDR2 is YSLEER. V was trimmed by 1 base and J by 5 bases, leaving 11 bases between them. There are 14 residues in the CDR3. Measured with immunoSEQ multiplex PCR; TCRdb has only the in-frame clones, and not every one. Counted here are about 330,000 clones, more than 70% occurring once; the ten biggest clones make up approximately 1.3%. The sequenced material came from peripheral blood. The origin of this receptor is a woman in her forties or fifties with acute or convalescent COVID-19. The chain recombines TRBV4-3 with TRBJ2-5; D not certain. CDR3 protein: CASSQVLTPETQYF. The DNA for the CDR3 is TGCGCCAGCAGCCAAGTTCTAACCCCGGAGACCCAGTACTTC.